This TCR beta chain was captured in a study of beta chain features in type 1 diabetes. The isolated RNA, all of it, was reverse transcribed, so expressed TCRB transcripts were what got sequenced. It was found that naive, central memory and regulatory T cell samples averaged about 3.57 million reads. The protocol was immunoSEQ multiplex PCR, while the TCRdb copy is restricted to in-frame clones and leaves out a portion. Of a few hundred thousand clones in the sample, about 32% were seen once. This clone is a singleton in its sample. Its antigen remains unknown. CDR3 length: 16 amino acids. In germline, CDR1 is SGHNT, CDR2 YYREEE (reference sequence). Unmatched junction bases numbered 9, after V lost 2 bases and J lost 2 bases. Regarding the study as a whole: Whether HLA type affects TCRB rearrangement stayed undetermined in the present work. Compared with healthy donors, patients appeared to share more similar naive, central memory and regulatory TCRB repertoires. TCRB CDR3 length was moderately but significantly reduced in all four CD4+ subsets of Type 1 diabetes patients.

The sequenced sample consisted of naive CD4+ T cells from blood. The rearrangement links TRBV5-4 to TRBJ2-7; 8 nucleotides align to TRBD2. This clonotype originated in a man aged 18 to 29 in good health. CDR3 region: CASSFGQRERTYEQYF. In DNA, the CDR3 is TGTGCCAGCAGCTTCGGTCAGCGGGAGAGAACCTACGAGCAGTACTTC.